Presented here are 30 T cell receptor beta chains from one specimen sequenced in a study of T-cell reconstitution after alpha-beta-depleted transplantation in children. Unique molecular identifiers were incorporated when the TCRbeta library was constructed. MiXCR, run by TCRdb on the PCR reads, gives a single entry per CDR3 protein. The sample contains about 90,000 distinct CDR3 sequences, 15% to 17% of which appear only once. The starting material was PBMCs, mostly from graft donor cells, obtained 180 days after TCRalphabeta/CD19-depleted stem cell transplant. These receptors came from a male patient between 2 and 10 years old who had a stem cell transplant for acute lymphoblastic leukemia, so the T cells may come from the graft donor.

This chain uses TRBV5-5 with TRBJ1-2, with a possible D match to TRBD1 (5 bases). CDR3 length equals 15 residues. Per the germline V gene, CDR1 is SGHKS and CDR2 is YYEKEE (reference sequence). Trimming left V 0 bases short and J 6 bases short, with 15 bases between. The CDR3 sequence is CASSLATQGLDGYTF. CDR3 DNA sequence: TGTGCCAGCAGCTTGGCCACGCAGGGCCTGGATGGCTACACCTTC. The variable domain in full, completed from reference TRBV5-5 and TRBJ1-2, reads DAGVTQSPTHLIKTRGQQVTLRCSPISGHKSVSWYQQVLGQGPQFIFQYYEKEERGRGNFPDRFSARQFPNYSSELNVNALLLGDSALYLCASSLATQGLDGYTFGSGTRLTVV.

This clonotype was detected a few times. The rearrangement joins TRBV19 to TRBJ2-1, with D tentatively TRBD1 (6 bases). The germline V gene encodes CDR1 LNHDA and CDR2 SQIVND (reference sequence). This CDR3 is 16 amino acids long. The V end lost 1 base, the J end lost 2 bases, and 12 bases lay between the germline ends. CDR3 DNA sequence: TGTGCCAGTAGTATAGGGACAGCGATGGCCTACAATGAGCAGTTCTTC. Its translation is CASSIGTAMAYNEQFF.

This clonotype was seen a handful of times. The CDR3 bases are TGCAGTGCTAGTAGGGCTGAGACCTACGAGCAGTACTTC. Translated, it gives CSASRAETYEQYF. The rearrangement links TRBV20-1 to TRBJ2-7, with no clear D. CDR3 length: 13 amino acids. Germline assignment: CDR1 DFQATT and CDR2 SNEGSKA (reference sequence). Deletions cut 3 bases from V and 2 bases from J, with 11 bases between.

The chain recombines TRBV5-6 with TRBJ2-5; tentative D call: TRBD1 (6 bases). This CDR3 has 15 amino acids. The V end was cut by 3 bases, the J end by 1 base, with 13 bases between. Germline CDR1 is SGHDT and CDR2 is YYEEEE. CDR3 sequence: CASSYAGTFQETQYF. The CDR3 region has the DNA TGTGCCAGCAGCTATGCCGGGACATTCCAAGAGACCCAGTACTTC. Variable domain in full (rest from reference TRBV5-6 and TRBJ2-5): DAGVTQSPTHLIKTRGQQVTLRCSPKSGHDTVSWYQQALGQGPQFIFQYYEEEERQRGNFPDRFSGHQFPNYSSELNVNALLLGDSALYLCASSYAGTFQETQYFGPGTRLLVL.

This clonotype occurred a few times. The V call is TRBV2, the J call TRBJ2-1; D gene unclear. V was trimmed by 2 bases and J by 6 bases, leaving 5 bases between them. Germline V gene sequence: CDR1 SNHLY, CDR2 FYNNEI. This CDR3 contains 12 residues. CDR3 sequence (DNA): TGTGCCAGCAGTGAATTCGGCAATGAGCAGTTCTTC. It is translated as CASSEFGNEQFF.

The chain is built from TRBV3-1 and TRBJ2-3; the D is unclear. CDR3 length: 15 residues. Trimming took off 2 bases at V and 2 bases at J, with 11 bases between the two ends. CDR1 is LGHDT and CDR2 is YNNKEL in the germline V gene (reference sequence). Here the CDR3 reads CASSQRATTTDTQYF. DNA for the CDR3: TGTGCCAGCAGCCAAAGGGCAACTACCACAGATACGCAGTATTTT.

This clonotype was counted only a few times. V and J are TRBV5-5 and TRBJ1-6; D is uncertain. Germline CDR1 and CDR2: SGHKS and YYEKEE (reference sequence). The CDR3 covers 14 residues. Deletions cut 3 bases from V and 10 bases from J, with 14 bases between. The CDR3 sequence is CASSSPSGPSPLHF. The CDR3 DNA reads as TGTGCCAGCAGCTCCCCATCGGGCCCCTCACCCCTCCACTTT.

This clonotype appeared a few times. The chain combines TRBV7-8 with TRBJ1-5; 7 nucleotides align to TRBD1. Per germline, CDR1 SGHVS and CDR2 FQNEAQ. This CDR3 region has 16 residues. The V and J ends lost 3 bases and 7 bases, in that order; junction bases with no gene match: 12. The CDR3 spells CASSFDRDSFRQPQHF. The CDR3 DNA is TGTGCCAGCAGCTTCGACCGGGACAGCTTTCGCCAGCCCCAGCATTTT.

This clonotype has just a few counts. The rearrangement joins TRBV20-1 to TRBJ2-7, with D possibly matching TRBD2 (7 bases). V was pared by 6 bases and J by 3 bases, with 21 bases between. The CDR3 consists of 15 residues. The V gene's germline CDR1 is DFQATT and CDR2 SNEGSKA (reference sequence). CDR3: CSARGQLAFDYEQYF. The CDR3, as DNA: TGCAGTGCCAGGGGCCAACTAGCGTTTGACTACGAGCAGTACTTC.

The chain combines TRBV7-9 with TRBJ2-3; possible D gene TRBD2, 6 bases. CDR1 and CDR2 from the germline V gene are SEHNR and FQNEAQ (reference sequence). The V end lost 1 base, the J end lost 2 bases, and 13 bases lay between the germline ends. The CDR3 loop spans 16 amino acids. DNA for the CDR3: TGTGCCAGCAGCTTAGAAACGGGACTTGCCACAGATACGCAGTATTTT. This sequence encodes CASSLETGLATDTQYF.

This clonotype was observed a few times. This chain joins TRBV5-1 and TRBJ1-1; D is possibly TRBD1 (5 bases). The germline V gene has CDR1 SGHRS and CDR2 YFSETQ. Trimming took 3 bases from V and 0 from J, leaving 15 bases between them. The CDR3 totals 16 residues. The CDR3 region has the DNA TGCGCCAGCAGCTATGGAACAGGCGGGATGAACACTGAAGCTTTCTTT. Translating gives CASSYGTGGMNTEAFF.

In its sample, this clonotype was seen many times. The chain has TRBV18 and TRBJ1-1, with D possibly matching TRBD1 (6 bases). V gave up 6 bases and J gave up 8 bases, with 19 bases separating them. Germline-derived CDR1 and CDR2 are KGHSH and LQKENI. This CDR3 spans 14 amino acids. The CDR3 sequence is CASSPLDRLWEAFF. The CDR3 DNA sequence: TGTGCCAGCTCCCCCCTCGACAGGCTATGGGAAGCTTTCTTT. Combining the CDR3 with reference TRBV18 and TRBJ1-1 gives the whole variable domain NAGVMQNPRHLVRRRGQEARLRCSPMKGHSHVYWYRQLPEEGLKFMVYLQKENIIDESGMPKERFSAEFPKEGPSILRIQQVVRGDSAAYFCASSPLDRLWEAFFGQGTRLTVV.

The chain recombines TRBV7-6 with TRBJ2-7; D is unclear. V lost 5 bases to trimming and J lost 3 bases, with 17 bases between them. Germline V gives CDR1 SGHVS, CDR2 FNYEAQ. This CDR3 has 15 residues. CDR3 residues: CASSTPMDGYYEQYF. The CDR3 region has the DNA TGTGCCAGCAGCACACCAATGGACGGATACTACGAGCAGTACTTC.

The gene calls are TRBV27 and TRBJ2-2; a possible D gene is TRBD2 (5 bases). Germline assignment: CDR1 MNHEY and CDR2 SMNVEV (reference sequence). Trimming took off 6 bases at V and 5 bases at J, with 16 bases between the two ends. The CDR3 extends over 15 amino acids. CDR3 sequence reads: CASREREPGTGELFF. In DNA, the CDR3 is TGTGCCAGCAGAGAACGGGAACCCGGGACCGGGGAGCTGTTTTTT.

This chain joins TRBV4-1 and TRBJ1-2, with 9 bases matching TRBD1. The trim removed 4 bases at V and 5 bases at J, leaving 8 bases unmatched. Germline lookup yields CDR1 MGHRA and CDR2 YSYEKL. The CDR3 has 15 residues. Here the CDR3 reads CASSPSGTGLYGYTF. The CDR3 nucleotides read TGCGCCAGCAGCCCATCCGGGACAGGGCTTTATGGCTACACCTTC.

This clonotype was picked up a small number of times. The genes are TRBV20-1 and TRBJ1-2; the D is unclear. The germline gives CDR1 DFQATT, CDR2 SNEGSKA (reference sequence). V shed 1 base and J shed 7 bases, with 19 bases lying between them. The CDR3 is 15 amino acids. CDR3 region: CSARGAGRPAAGYTF. The CDR3 DNA is TGCAGTGCTAGAGGCGCCGGCAGGCCTGCCGCTGGCTACACCTTC.

This clonotype was observed a single time. This sequence joins TRBV5-6 and TRBJ2-2; 9 bases are shared with TRBD1. The CDR3 extends over 16 amino acids. Per the germline V gene, CDR1 is SGHDT and CDR2 is YYEEEE. The V gene end was trimmed by 4 bases and the J gene end by 5 bases; junction bases not matched to a gene: 9. This CDR3 is CASSGGTGRITGELFF. The CDR3 DNA follows: TGTGCCAGCAGCGGGGGGACAGGGAGAATAACCGGGGAGCTGTTTTTT.

A few counts support this clonotype. The chain is built from TRBV27 and TRBJ2-7; possible D gene TRBD2, 5 bases. Trimming removed 3 bases at V and 4 bases at J, with 19 bases between. The germline CDR1 and CDR2 sequences are MNHEY and SMNVEV (reference sequence). The CDR3 runs to 16 residues. CDR3 sequence (DNA): TGTGCCAGCAGTTTGGAGGCGAGACCGCCCTTTTACGAGCAGTACTTC. Protein product: CASSLEARPPFYEQYF.

Only a few counts were recorded for this clonotype. The chain recombines TRBV6-5 with TRBJ2-1; 10 nucleotides line up with TRBD2. CDR3 length equals 16 residues. Germline CDR1 reads MNHEY; CDR2 reads SVGAGI. Trimming at V came to 4 bases and at J to 2 bases, leaving 5 bases not matched to a gene. The CDR3 spells CASSSLGLAPYNEQFF. The CDR3 nucleotides are TGTGCCAGCAGTTCGCTGGGACTAGCGCCCTACAATGAGCAGTTCTTC.

By proportion, this clonotype is medium-sized. The chain is built from TRBV7-2 and TRBJ2-7; 10 bases map to TRBD2. The junction had 6 bases not matched to a gene; V was cut back by 6 bases and J by 4 bases. The germline CDR1 and CDR2 sequences are SGHTA and FQGNSA. This CDR3 has 14 residues. The DNA of the CDR3 is TGTGCCAGCAGGGCCGGGACTAGCGAGTACGAGCAGTACTTC. As protein: CASRAGTSEYEQYF. The full variable domain, with the rest looked up from reference TRBV7-2 and TRBJ2-7, is GAGVSQSPSNKVTEKGKDVELRCDPISGHTALYWYRQSLGQGLEFLIYFQGNSAPDKSGLPSDRFSAERTGGSVSTLTIQRTQQEDSAVYLCASRAGTSEYEQYFGPGTRLTVT.

This clonotype turned up a few times. V gene TRBV10-3 combines with J gene TRBJ2-7, with D perhaps TRBD2 (5 bases). Germline lookup yields CDR1 ENHRY and CDR2 SYGVKD. This CDR3 is 13 amino acids long. Trimming cost V 4 bases and J 4 bases, with 11 bases left between them. The CDR3 region has the DNA TGTGCCATCAGTGTCGACTATCCTTACGAGCAGTACTTC. It translates to CAISVDYPYEQYF.

This chain links TRBV7-9 with TRBJ2-7; 7 bases are a match to TRBD1. The CDR3 is 16 residues long. V shed 4 bases, J shed 0 bases, and the junction held 9 bases outside the gene matches. From germline, CDR1 is SEHNR and CDR2 FQNEAQ (reference sequence). This CDR3 is CASSSPDRSVSYEQYF. The CDR3 bases are TGTGCCAGCAGCTCGCCGGACAGGTCGGTCTCCTACGAGCAGTACTTC.

The V call is TRBV12-3 or TRBV12-4, the J call TRBJ2-3; the match to TRBD2 covers 10 bases. Trimming removed 3 bases from V and 6 bases from J; junction bases left unmatched: 12. This CDR3 region has 17 residues. CDR3 loop: CASSFQQLAGLGDTQYF. The DNA for the CDR3 is TGTGCCAGCAGTTTCCAACAACTAGCGGGGTTAGGGGATACGCAGTATTTT.

This clonotype was seen only a few times. CDR3 in DNA: TGTGCCAGCAGCTTAGAACCGAGACACTCCCAGTACGAGCAGTACTTC. Its translation: CASSLEPRHSQYEQYF. The gene calls are TRBV7-8 and TRBJ2-7; unclear D gene. Germline V lookup: CDR1 SGHVS, CDR2 FQNEAQ. The CDR3 totals 16 residues. Trimming pared 1 base from V and 4 bases from J, leaving 17 bases between.

The genes are TRBV6-2 or TRBV6-3 and TRBJ2-5; the match to TRBD2 covers 7 bases. The germline CDR1 and CDR2 sequences are MNHEY and SVGEGT. There are 15 residues in the CDR3. Trimming took 2 bases from V and 9 from J; bases not matched to a gene: 12. The CDR3 loop is CASSYLQRGHSAQYF. In nucleotides, the CDR3 is TGTGCCAGCAGTTACCTCCAGCGGGGCCATTCGGCCCAGTACTTC.

The chain uses TRBV20-1 and TRBJ2-2, with 7 bases identical to TRBD2. The V gene end was trimmed by 6 bases and the J gene end by 6 bases; junction bases not matched to a gene: 4. The CDR3 consists of 12 residues. Per the germline V gene, CDR1 is DFQATT and CDR2 is SNEGSKA (reference sequence). The DNA of the CDR3 is TGCAGTGCAAGGGAGGGGCCCGGGGAGCTGTTTTTT. Encoded protein: CSAREGPGELFF.

This chain joins TRBV20-1 and TRBJ2-5; possibly TRBD2 for D (6 bases). Germline CDR1 is DFQATT and CDR2 is SNEGSKA (reference sequence). The CDR3 spans 14 residues. The V and J ends lost 6 bases and 2 bases respectively, with 16 bases between them. CDR3 sequence: CSALEWAGQETQYF. The CDR3 DNA reads TGCAGTGCATTAGAATGGGCGGGACAAGAGACCCAGTACTTC.

This clonotype has only a few counts. The rearrangement links TRBV7-9 to TRBJ2-3; 7 bases agree with TRBD2. The CDR3 is made up of 17 amino acids. V lost 5 bases to trimming and J lost 0 bases; unmatched junction nucleotides: 11. The germline V gene has CDR1 SEHNR and CDR2 FQNEAQ (reference sequence). CDR3 sequence: CASSIRKSGASTDTQYF. The CDR3 DNA reads as TGTGCCAGCAGCATCCGCAAGAGCGGGGCAAGCACAGATACGCAGTATTTT.

This chain links TRBV7-9 with TRBJ1-5; D is uncertain. Germline V gene sequence: CDR1 SEHNR, CDR2 FQNEAQ (reference sequence). V was cut by 1 base and J by 9 bases, with 13 bases left in between. This CDR3 region has 14 residues. CDR3 loop: CASSLETTSSPQHF. CDR3 coding DNA: TGTGCCAGCAGCTTAGAAACAACTTCCTCGCCCCAGCATTTT.

This clonotype was seen more than once but under ten times. The rearrangement links TRBV5-5 to TRBJ2-5; D is uncertain. With 4 bases removed from V and 5 bases from J, the gap between germline ends came to 18 bases. Germline V gene sequence: CDR1 SGHKS, CDR2 YYEKEE (reference sequence). The CDR3 spans 15 residues. The CDR3 bases are TGTGCCAGCAGCCAATACTTTTCGAATTTGGAGACCCAGTACTTC. Protein: CASSQYFSNLETQYF. Together with reference TRBV5-5 and TRBJ2-5, the CDR3 gives the full variable domain: DAGVTQSPTHLIKTRGQQVTLRCSPISGHKSVSWYQQVLGQGPQFIFQYYEKEERGRGNFPDRFSARQFPNYSSELNVNALLLGDSALYLCASSQYFSNLETQYFGPGTRLLVL.